The sequence of this T cell receptor (beta chain) was determined in a study of long-term antiretroviral therapy in people with HIV. Study observations and caveats: Controls showed broader CDR3 length ranges than did the HIV repertoires. Pre-ART expanded clones dominated the repertoire at every time point.

This was the immunoSEQ v3.0 assay at survey level. Repertoires were generated with immunoSEQ multiplex PCR, while TCRdb's copy carries only in-frame clones and drops some. Among tens of thousands of clones, over 85% were seen once, and the ten largest hold 9.2%. V lost 6 bases to trimming and J lost 1 base; unmatched junction nucleotides: 6. CDR1 and CDR2 from the germline V gene are SGHTA and FQGNSA. The CDR3 extends over 15 amino acids. No donor had fewer than one pre-ART PBMC sample or fewer than two post-ART PBMC samples. This clone was seen just once. What it binds is not known. The TCR comes from a woman aged 40-49 years with HIV. The J gene is TRBJ2-3, the V gene TRBV7-2; 8 bases match TRBD2. The sequenced sample was unsorted PBMCs, obtained 7.6 years after starting antiretroviral therapy. CDR3 amino acids: CASSSPTSGTDTQYF. The DNA for the CDR3 is TGTGCCAGCAGTTCCCCGACTAGCGGCACAGATACGCAGTATTTT.